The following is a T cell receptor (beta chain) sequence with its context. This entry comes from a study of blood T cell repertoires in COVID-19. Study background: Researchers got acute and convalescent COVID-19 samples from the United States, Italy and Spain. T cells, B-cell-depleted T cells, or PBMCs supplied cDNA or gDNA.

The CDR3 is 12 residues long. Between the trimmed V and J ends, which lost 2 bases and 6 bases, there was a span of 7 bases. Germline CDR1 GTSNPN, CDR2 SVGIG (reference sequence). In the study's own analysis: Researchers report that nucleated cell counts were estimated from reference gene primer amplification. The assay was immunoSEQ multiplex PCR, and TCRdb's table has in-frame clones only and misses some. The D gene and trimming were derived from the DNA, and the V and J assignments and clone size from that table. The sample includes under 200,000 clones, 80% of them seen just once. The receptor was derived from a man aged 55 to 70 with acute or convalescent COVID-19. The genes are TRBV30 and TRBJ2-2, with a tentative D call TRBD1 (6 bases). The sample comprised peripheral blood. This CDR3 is CAWSRGSGELFF. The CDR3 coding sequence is TGTGCCTGGAGTAGGGGGTCCGGGGAGCTGTTTTTT.